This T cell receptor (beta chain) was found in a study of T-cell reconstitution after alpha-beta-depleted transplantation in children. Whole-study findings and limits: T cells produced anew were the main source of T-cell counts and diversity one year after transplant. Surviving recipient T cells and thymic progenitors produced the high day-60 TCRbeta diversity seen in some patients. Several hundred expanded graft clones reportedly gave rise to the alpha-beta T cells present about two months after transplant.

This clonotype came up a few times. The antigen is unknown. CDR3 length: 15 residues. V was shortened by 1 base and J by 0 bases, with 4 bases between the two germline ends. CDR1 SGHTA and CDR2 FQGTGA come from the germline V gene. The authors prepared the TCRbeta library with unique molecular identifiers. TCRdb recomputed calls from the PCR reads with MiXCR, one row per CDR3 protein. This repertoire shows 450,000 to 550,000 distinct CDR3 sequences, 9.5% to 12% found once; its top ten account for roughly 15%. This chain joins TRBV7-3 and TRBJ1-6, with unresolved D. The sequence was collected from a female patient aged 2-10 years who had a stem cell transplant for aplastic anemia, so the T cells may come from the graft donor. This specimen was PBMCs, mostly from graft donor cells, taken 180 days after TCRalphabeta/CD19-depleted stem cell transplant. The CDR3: CASSLMSSYNSPLHF. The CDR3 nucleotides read TGTGCCAGCAGCTTAATGAGCTCCTATAATTCACCCCTCCACTTT. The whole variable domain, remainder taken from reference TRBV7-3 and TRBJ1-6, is GAGVSQTPSNKVTEKGKYVELRCDPISGHTALYWYRQSLGQGPEFLIYFQGTGAADDSGLPNDRFFAVRPEGSVSTLKIQRTERGDSAVYLCASSLMSSYNSPLHFGNGTRLTVT.